The 31 T cell receptor beta chains below were found in one sample sequenced in a study of blood T cell repertoires in COVID-19. TCRdb's table, derived via immunoSEQ multiplex PCR, lists solely in-frame clones and lacks some. This table has 400,000 or so clones, approximately 89% appearing once. Sequenced input: peripheral blood. The receptors derive from a woman between 40 and 55 years old with COVID-19, enrolled during active disease.

The chain has TRBV24-1 and TRBJ2-1; 7 bases match TRBD1. The CDR3 is made up of 16 amino acids. The V gene end was trimmed by 3 bases and the J gene end by 8 bases; junction bases not matched to a gene: 12. Germline CDR1 is KGHDR and CDR2 is SFDVKD. The CDR3 is CATSDPGTATGDEQFF. DNA for the CDR3: TGTGCCACCAGTGATCCCGGGACAGCAACTGGCGATGAGCAGTTCTTC.

This rearrangement joins TRBV9 to TRBJ2-1; TRBD2 is a possible D gene (5 bases). Germline CDR1 and CDR2: SGDLS and YYNGEE. This CDR3 comprises 15 residues. Trimming took off 4 bases at V and 0 bases at J, with 11 bases between the two ends. The CDR3 DNA follows: TGTGCCAGCAGCCTCCGTGGAGGCTCCTACAATGAGCAGTTCTTC. Its protein product is CASSLRGGSYNEQFF.

The chain employs TRBV6-4 and TRBJ1-2, with D possibly matching TRBD1 (6 bases). The germline V gene has CDR1 MRHNA and CDR2 SNTAGT. V lost 6 bases, J lost 2 bases, and 10 bases lay in between. The CDR3 sequence is 13 residues long. The CDR3 DNA follows: TGTGCCAGCAGCGCTACAGGGAACTATGGCTACACCTTC. Amino acid sequence: CASSATGNYGYTF.

The CDR3 sequence is CTSSPGQYSALHF. For the CDR3, the DNA is TGCACCAGCAGCCCCGGACAGTATTCAGCCCTCCACTTT. This sequence joins TRBV1 and TRBJ1-6; the DNA was not used to check the table's D call, TRBD1. TRBV1 is assigned pseudogene status. CDR3 length: 13 residues.

The V gene is TRBV7-9, the J gene TRBJ2-1; TRBD1 matches at 9 bases. The germline CDR1 and CDR2 sequences are SEHNR and FQNEAQ (reference sequence). The CDR3 totals 13 residues. CDR3 sequence (DNA): TGTGTCATCCGGGACAGGGACTACAATGAGCAGTTCTTC. It translates to CVIRDRDYNEQFF.

The chain links TRBV6-1 to TRBJ1-2; 9 bases match TRBD1. The germline gives CDR1 MNHNS, CDR2 SASEGT. The CDR3 contains 17 residues. After removal of 4 bases from V and 1 base from J, the junction contained 10 bases not matched to a gene. The CDR3: CASSATGTGMGNYGYTF. In DNA, the CDR3 is TGTGCCAGCAGTGCAACCGGGACAGGGATGGGTAACTATGGCTACACCTTC.

The V gene is TRBV27, the J gene TRBJ1-2, with D unresolved. This CDR3 spans 14 amino acids. V was shortened by 1 base and J by 4 bases, with 10 bases between the two germline ends. Germline CDR1 MNHEY, CDR2 SMNVEV (reference sequence). CDR3 coding DNA: TGTGCCAGCAGTTTATTGGGCGACGGCTATGGCTACACCTTC. Protein product: CASSLLGDGYGYTF.

The V call is TRBV7-8, the J call TRBJ1-6; possible D gene TRBD1, 5 bases. The CDR3 covers 16 residues. V shed 2 bases and J shed 6 bases, with 14 bases lying between them. Germline-derived CDR1 and CDR2 are SGHVS and FQNEAQ. The CDR3 region has the DNA TGTGCCAGCAGCTTAAGTCCACAGGCGCCTAATTCACCCCTCCACTTT. Translation: CASSLSPQAPNSPLHF.

The chain joins TRBV19 to TRBJ2-7; TRBD1 aligns across 10 bases. The CDR3 has 13 amino acids. Germline values: CDR1 LNHDA, CDR2 SQIVND (reference sequence). Trimming took 11 bases from V and 6 from J; bases not matched to a gene: 10. CDR3 nucleotide sequence: TGTGCCGTGGGACAGGGGCTCGTGGGCGAGCAGTACTTC. Protein product: CAVGQGLVGEQYF.

The gene calls are TRBV5-6 and TRBJ1-4; possible D gene TRBD1, 6 bases. The CDR3 loop spans 13 amino acids. With 3 bases removed from V and 4 bases from J, the gap between germline ends came to 7 bases. Germline values: CDR1 SGHDT, CDR2 YYEEEE. The CDR3 reads CASSSRGNEKLFF. The CDR3 coding sequence is TGTGCCAGCAGCTCCAGGGGTAATGAAAAACTGTTTTTT.

V usage is TRBV5-1 and J usage is TRBJ1-4, with TRBD1 as a possible D gene (5 bases). Germline V lookup: CDR1 SGHRS, CDR2 YFSETQ. Trimming left V 10 bases short and J 5 bases short, with 15 bases between. This CDR3 comprises 13 residues. This CDR3 is CASRRRDNEKLFF. The CDR3 DNA is TGCGCCTCCAGGAGGAGGGACAATGAAAAACTGTTTTTT.

The chain employs TRBV30 and TRBJ1-2; unclear D gene. CDR3 length: 11 residues. Germline V CDR1 and CDR2: GTSNPN, SVGIG (reference sequence). Trimming shortened V by 7 bases and J by 8 bases, and 14 bases separated the two germline ends. The CDR3 protein is CASAVFNGYTF. The DNA for the CDR3 is TGTGCCTCCGCGGTTTTTAACGGCTACACCTTC.

This chain connects TRBV30 to TRBJ1-3; D uncertain. V was pared by 3 bases and J by 4 bases, with 7 bases between. Germline CDR1 reads GTSNPN; CDR2 reads SVGIG (reference sequence). The CDR3 is 12 amino acids. DNA for the CDR3: TGTGCCTGGAGCTATTTCGGAAACACCATATATTTT. It specifies CAWSYFGNTIYF.

This clone was found a few times. The CDR3 is CASSPGGAATEAFF. The CDR3 DNA reads TGTGCCAGCTCACCGGGAGGGGCGGCCACTGAAGCTTTCTTT. This chain links TRBV18 with TRBJ1-1; D is possibly TRBD1 (5 bases). CDR1 KGHSH and CDR2 LQKENI come from the germline V gene. Trimming took 3 bases from V and 4 from J, leaving 12 bases between them. The CDR3 is made up of 14 amino acids.

CDR3 in amino acids: CASSRTGAARYGYTF. CDR3 bases: TGTGCCAGCAGTCGTACAGGGGCGGCCCGCTATGGCTACACCTTC. This rearrangement joins TRBV6-5 to TRBJ1-2, with 7 positions matching TRBD1. This CDR3 spans 15 amino acids. Germline CDR1 reads MNHEY; CDR2 reads SVGAGI. Losses at the gene ends were 5 bases for V and 4 bases for J; bases not matched to a gene: 10.

The chain couples TRBV11-2 to TRBJ2-7; 7 bases match TRBD1. The V and J ends lost 5 bases and 4 bases, in that order; junction bases with no gene match: 11. CDR3 length: 15 amino acids. CDR1 and CDR2 (germline): SGHAT, FQNNGV. In nucleotides, the CDR3 is TGTGCCAGCAGCCCCTCTCCGGGACAGAAATACGAGCAGTACTTC. Its protein product is CASSPSPGQKYEQYF.

The chain combines TRBV18 with TRBJ1-6; D not resolved. V was pared by 5 bases and J by 3 bases, with 14 bases between. The germline gives CDR1 KGHSH, CDR2 LQKENI. This CDR3 contains 16 residues. The CDR3 loop is CASSTGRLDYNSPLHF. As DNA, the CDR3 is TGTGCCAGCTCAACCGGGAGACTCGACTATAATTCACCCCTCCACTTT.

The CDR3 DNA reads TGTGCCAGCAGCTCCTACCGAGATACGCAGTATTTT. Protein: CASSSYRDTQYF. This chain links TRBV7-2 with TRBJ2-3; no clear D gene. V was clipped by 4 bases and J by 5 bases, with 7 bases between them. Germline V gene sequence: CDR1 SGHTA, CDR2 FQGNSA. This CDR3 has 12 residues.

As DNA, the CDR3 is TGTGCCAGCAGCCAGGGGCAGTCTGAAAAACTGTTTTTT. Its translation: CASSQGQSEKLFF. V gene TRBV5-4 combines with J gene TRBJ1-4, with D perhaps TRBD1 (6 bases). V lost 4 bases, J lost 7 bases, and 11 bases lay in between. Per germline, CDR1 SGHNT and CDR2 YYREEE (reference sequence). The CDR3 contains 13 residues.

This clone was counted only a few times. This chain uses TRBV2 with TRBJ1-3; no definite D call. Deletions cut 1 base from V and 3 bases from J, with 4 bases between. The CDR3 is 13 amino acids. Germline lookup yields CDR1 SNHLY and CDR2 FYNNEI. The CDR3 here is CASSEVIGNTIYF. CDR3 DNA sequence: TGTGCCAGCAGTGAAGTAATTGGAAACACCATATATTTT.

V and J are TRBV3-1 (or the pseudogene TRBV3-2) and TRBJ2-4; 9 bases are a match to TRBD1. There are 16 residues in the CDR3. CDR1 is LGHDT and CDR2 is YNNKEL in the germline V gene (reference sequence). After removal of 2 bases from V and 7 bases from J, the junction contained 9 bases not matched to a gene. This chain's CDR3 is CASSQFTGTGKNIQYF. CDR3 nucleotides: TGTGCCAGCAGCCAATTTACCGGGACAGGGAAGAACATTCAGTACTTC.

This CDR3 is CASSLRRRDRTGNTIYF. The CDR3 DNA reads as TGTGCCAGCAGTTTAAGGCGGAGGGACAGGACTGGAAACACCATATATTTT. The chain joins TRBV28 to TRBJ1-3, with 8 positions matching TRBD1. The trim removed 2 bases at V and 2 bases at J, leaving 8 bases unmatched. Looked up from germline, CDR1 is MDHEN and CDR2 is SYDVKM. This CDR3 is 17 amino acids long.

The chain's CDR3 is CASSPQGSGTQETQYF. The DNA for the CDR3 is TGCGCCAGCAGCCCCCAGGGCAGCGGGACCCAAGAGACCCAGTACTTC. V usage is TRBV5-1 and J usage is TRBJ2-5; 7 nucleotides agree with TRBD2. The CDR3 runs 16 residues. CDR1 is SGHRS, CDR2 YFSETQ, per germline. V gave up 4 bases and J gave up 1 base; unmatched junction bases: 10.

This rearrangement joins TRBV9 to TRBJ2-5, with 7 bases aligning to TRBD1. From germline, CDR1 is SGDLS and CDR2 YYNGEE. V dropped 4 bases and J dropped 5; count of bases not matched to a gene: 14. The CDR3 spans 16 residues. In DNA form, the CDR3 reads TGTGCCAGCAGCCCGAGACAGGGCGAACGGCGGGAGACCCAGTACTTC. It specifies CASSPRQGERRETQYF.

This CDR3 is CASSHPEQGSAEAFF. DNA for the CDR3: TGTGCCAGCAGCCATCCCGAACAGGGTTCGGCTGAAGCTTTCTTT. This chain links TRBV16 with TRBJ1-1, with a possible D match to TRBD1 (6 bases). The germline V gene has CDR1 KGHSY and CDR2 FQNENV. CDR3 length: 15 amino acids. With 3 bases removed from V and 6 bases from J, the gap between germline ends came to 17 bases.

V and J are TRBV7-9 and TRBJ2-2, with TRBD2 matching 10 bases. The germline V gene encodes CDR1 SEHNR and CDR2 FQNEAQ (reference sequence). Trimming at V came to 5 bases and at J to 4 bases, leaving 10 bases not matched to a gene. The CDR3 has 17 residues. The CDR3 bases are TGTGCCAGCAGCCCAGAGGGCAGCGGGAGGGGCACCGGGGAGCTGTTTTTT. It specifies CASSPEGSGRGTGELFF.

The rearrangement uses TRBV19 and TRBJ1-4; TRBD1 is a possible D gene (6 bases). This CDR3 contains 15 residues. The germline CDR1 and CDR2 sequences are LNHDA and SQIVND (reference sequence). With 5 bases removed from V and 3 bases from J, the gap between germline ends came to 13 bases. Here the CDR3 reads CASSPQGSSNEKLFF. The DNA for the CDR3 is TGTGCCAGTAGTCCACAGGGATCGTCTAATGAAAAACTGTTTTTT.

V gene TRBV6-2 or TRBV6-3 combines with J gene TRBJ2-2; D gene ambiguous. V was clipped by 6 bases and J by 4 bases, with 18 bases between them. The germline V gene encodes CDR1 MNHEY and CDR2 SVGEGT. The CDR3 consists of 16 residues. CDR3 region: CASSLRTGLLTGELFF. CDR3 nucleotide sequence: TGTGCCAGCAGCCTACGAACGGGTCTCCTCACCGGGGAGCTGTTTTTT.

The CDR3 here is CASSLAVAGDRQFF. The CDR3, as DNA: TGTGCCAGCAGCTTAGCCGTAGCGGGGGACCGGCAGTTCTTC. The V call is TRBV7-9, the J call TRBJ2-1, with 9 bases identical to TRBD2. CDR1 is SEHNR and CDR2 is FQNEAQ in the germline V gene (reference sequence). The CDR3 consists of 14 residues. Trimming at V came to 0 bases and at J to 12 bases, leaving 6 bases not matched to a gene.

The V gene is TRBV10-2, the J gene TRBJ2-2; 11 nucleotides match TRBD2. Germline V gene lookup returns CDR1 WSHSY and CDR2 SAAADI. The CDR3 has 17 residues. J lost 1 base, V lost 6 bases, and 7 bases had no gene match. The CDR3 loop is CASSALAGGLNTGELFF. The CDR3, as DNA: TGCGCCAGCAGCGCCCTAGCGGGGGGATTGAACACCGGGGAGCTGTTTTTT.

The chain has TRBV4-1 and TRBJ1-3; a weak D match, TRBD1 (6 bases). The V end lost 0 bases, the J end lost 1 base, and 13 bases lay between the germline ends. Germline CDR1 MGHRA, CDR2 YSYEKL. The CDR3 runs 17 residues. The CDR3 DNA sequence: TGCGCCAGCAGCCAAGATTCCAGGGGAGAGTCTGGAAACACCATATATTTT. Translated: CASSQDSRGESGNTIYF.